This note documents a single T cell receptor (beta chain) sequence. Germline V gene sequence: CDR1 MDHEN, CDR2 SYDVKM. This CDR3 contains 17 residues. Trimming left V 6 bases short and J 5 bases short, with 25 bases between. This entry belongs to a study of CD8 T cells in Susac syndrome. Random hexamers served to reverse transcribe roughly 0.45 to 1 ug RNA. TCRdb independently ran MiXCR on the immunoSEQ multiplex PCR reads; one entry per CDR3 protein. The sample consists of around 130,000 distinct CDR3 sequences, around 86% of them appearing once. The sequence derives from a human donor with multiple sclerosis. This chain uses TRBV28 with TRBJ1-1; D perhaps matches TRBD1 (6 bases). The sequencing sample was made of CD8+ T cells from PBMCs. This chain's CDR3 is CASRNRGAFKAGTEAFF. CDR3 nucleotide sequence: TGTGCCAGCAGGAATAGGGGGGCTTTCAAGGCAGGTACTGAAGCTTTCTTT.